The 17 T cell receptor beta chains listed next were all sequenced from one sample in a study of T cell responses to AZD1222 COVID-19 vaccine. Data came from immunoSEQ multiplex PCR; TCRdb stores just in-frame clones and leaves some out. The table has 150,000 to 200,000 clones, around 90% seen once; the top ten hold approximately 1.1%. Material: peripheral blood, obtained 28 days after the second AZD1222 dose. Receptors originate from an adult who received the AZD1222 COVID-19 vaccine.

A single count supports this clone. In DNA, the CDR3 is TGTGCCAGCAGCCAAGATGGGAGGGGAGGAACTGAAGCTTTCTTT. Protein product: CASSQDGRGGTEAFF. This chain connects TRBV3-1 (or the pseudogene TRBV3-2) to TRBJ1-1; D is perhaps TRBD1 (5 bases). Trimming removed 0 bases from V and 5 bases from J, with 13 bases in between. CDR1 LGHDT and CDR2 YNNKEL come from the germline V gene (reference sequence). The CDR3 is 15 residues long.

This sequence joins TRBV11-1 and TRBJ1-1; 9 positions agree with TRBD1. There are 15 residues in the CDR3. Germline CDR1 reads SGHAT; CDR2 reads FQDESV (reference sequence). V was pared by 7 bases and J by 3 bases, with 9 bases of the junction left unmatched. CDR3 sequence: CASKVNRGRDTEAFF. In DNA, the CDR3 is TGTGCCAGCAAAGTAAACAGGGGGCGTGACACTGAAGCTTTCTTT.

The rearrangement uses TRBV7-8 and TRBJ2-1, with 11 bases that match TRBD2. The CDR3 runs 15 residues. The V gene end was trimmed by 4 bases and the J gene end by 6 bases; junction bases not matched to a gene: 5. Germline V gene sequence: CDR1 SGHVS, CDR2 FQNEAQ. CDR3 coding DNA: TGTGCCAGCAGCTCCGAACTAGCGGGGGCCAATGAGCAGTTCTTC. Protein: CASSSELAGANEQFF.

This chain uses TRBV18 with TRBJ1-1; D unresolved. The V and J ends lost 3 bases and 2 bases respectively, with 10 bases between them. The CDR3 is 14 amino acids. Germline CDR1 is KGHSH and CDR2 is LQKENI. CDR3 bases: TGTGCCAGCTCACCCACCGCGAAAAACACTGAAGCTTTCTTT. Protein sequence: CASSPTAKNTEAFF.

This clone was recorded only once. This chain's CDR3 is CASSLIGGRGNQPQHF. The CDR3 region has the DNA TGTGCCAGCAGTTTAATAGGAGGTAGAGGCAATCAGCCCCAGCATTTT. The chain recombines TRBV27 with TRBJ1-5; no firm D call. Trimming removed 2 bases at V and 2 bases at J, with 13 bases between. CDR1 and CDR2 (germline): MNHEY, SMNVEV (reference sequence). There are 16 residues in the CDR3.

V and J are TRBV18 and TRBJ1-1, with TRBD1 matching over 7 bases. The ends lost 1 base at V and 4 bases at J; junction bases unmatched: 9. Germline CDR1 is KGHSH and CDR2 is LQKENI. The CDR3 contains 16 residues. The CDR3 protein is CASSPRQGGSGTEAFF. CDR3 coding DNA: TGTGCCAGCTCACCACGGCAGGGGGGGAGTGGCACTGAAGCTTTCTTT.

The CDR3 reads CSVEDRSDIIGTQYF. The CDR3 DNA is TGCAGCGTTGAAGATCGGTCCGACATCATTGGGACCCAGTACTTC. The chain combines TRBV29-1 with TRBJ2-5; D uncertain. The CDR3 has 15 residues. V was shortened by 0 bases and J by 7 bases, with 18 bases between the two germline ends. Germline values: CDR1 SQVTM, CDR2 ANQGSEA.

V usage is TRBV2 and J usage is TRBJ2-3; maybe TRBD2 (6 bases). This CDR3 region has 15 residues. The V end lost 4 bases, the J end lost 1 base, and 12 bases lay between the germline ends. Germline CDR1 is SNHLY and CDR2 is FYNNEI. The CDR3 coding sequence is TGTGCCAGCAGTGGGGTGGCGGGGCGCACAGATACGCAGTATTTT. This translates into CASSGVAGRTDTQYF.

The chain combines TRBV9 with TRBJ2-5, with D maybe TRBD2 (7 bases). This CDR3 is built from 15 residues. CDR1 and CDR2 (germline): SGDLS, YYNGEE. The V gene lost 3 bases and the J gene lost 4 bases, with 16 bases spanning the gap. This CDR3 reads CASSEGVGGGETQYF. The CDR3 DNA sequence: TGTGCCAGCAGCGAGGGGGTTGGCGGGGGAGAGACCCAGTACTTC.

The rearrangement links TRBV6-5 to TRBJ2-7, with D perhaps TRBD1 (5 bases). Germline lookup yields CDR1 MNHEY and CDR2 SVGAGI. The CDR3 loop spans 14 amino acids. V lost 5 bases and J lost 2, with 13 bases in between. The CDR3 loop reads CASSMQGKAYEQYF. The DNA for the CDR3 is TGTGCCAGCAGTATGCAGGGAAAGGCCTACGAGCAGTACTTC.

This chain joins TRBV6-5 and TRBJ1-1; no firm D call. With 7 bases removed from V and 4 bases from J, the gap between germline ends came to 16 bases. The CDR3 is made up of 14 amino acids. Per the germline V gene, CDR1 is MNHEY and CDR2 is SVGAGI. The CDR3: CASTTLRVGTEAFF. In DNA form, the CDR3 reads TGTGCCAGCACAACACTTAGAGTAGGCACTGAAGCTTTCTTT.

This clone was counted between two and nine times. The DNA of the CDR3 is TGCGCCAGCAGCTTGGGACAGAGCACAGATACGCAGTATTTT. Translation: CASSLGQSTDTQYF. V and J are TRBV5-1 and TRBJ2-3, with D maybe TRBD1 (5 bases). The V end was cut by 0 bases, the J end by 0 bases, with 5 bases between. This CDR3 has 14 residues. The germline gives CDR1 SGHRS, CDR2 YFSETQ.

This chain connects TRBV5-5 to TRBJ1-6, with 10 bases matching TRBD1. The CDR3 covers 19 residues. V shed 2 bases, J shed 1 base, and the junction held 9 bases outside the gene matches. CDR1 is SGHKS, CDR2 YYEKEE, per germline (reference sequence). CDR3 in DNA: TGTGCCAGCAGCTTCGCCGGGACAGGGGTAATTTCCTATAATTCACCCCTCCACTTT. Translation: CASSFAGTGVISYNSPLHF.

The V gene is TRBV11-2, the J gene TRBJ2-1; the match to TRBD2 covers 7 bases. This CDR3 has 17 residues. The trim removed 4 bases at V and 6 bases at J, leaving 15 bases unmatched. Per germline, CDR1 SGHAT and CDR2 FQNNGV. CDR3 region: CASSSRWGGTAGNEQFF. The DNA for the CDR3 is TGTGCCAGCAGCTCCCGCTGGGGGGGAACAGCTGGCAATGAGCAGTTCTTC.

This chain uses TRBV5-4 with TRBJ2-1; no reliable D call. CDR3 length equals 16 residues. CDR1 SGHNT and CDR2 YYREEE come from the germline V gene (reference sequence). Deletions cut 0 bases from V and 4 bases from J, with 14 bases between. CDR3 sequence (DNA): TGTGCCAGCAGCTTGGGACCCCCTCTTTCTTACAATGAGCAGTTCTTC. The encoded protein is CASSLGPPLSYNEQFF.

The chain joins TRBV6-6 to TRBJ2-7; D is unresolved. The germline CDR1 and CDR2 sequences are MNHNY and SVGAGI (reference sequence). The CDR3 length is 11 residues. V shed 4 bases and J shed 3 bases, with 4 bases lying between them. CDR3 protein: CASSWHYEQYF. The CDR3 DNA reads as TGTGCCAGCAGTTGGCACTACGAGCAGTACTTC.

The chain couples TRBV6-2 or TRBV6-3 to TRBJ1-6, with D possibly matching TRBD1 (6 bases). This CDR3 contains 16 residues. Germline V gene lookup returns CDR1 MNHEY and CDR2 SVGEGT. V lost 0 bases and J 9 bases, leaving 15 bases between the germline ends. This CDR3 is CASSYSGGARFSPLHF. As DNA, the CDR3 is TGTGCCAGCAGTTACTCGGGGGGGGCGCGGTTTTCACCCCTCCACTTT.